The T cell receptor (beta chain) under discussion was sequenced for a study of blood T cell repertoires in COVID-19. V lost 2 bases to trimming and J lost 5 bases, with 9 bases between them. This CDR3 is 13 amino acids long. The germline V gene has CDR1 KGHSH and CDR2 LQKENI. The method was immunoSEQ multiplex PCR; TCRdb's version includes in-frame clones alone and lacks a portion of them. Here the sample spans 150,000 to 200,000 clones, just under 85% being singletons. Specimen: peripheral blood. The receptor was derived from a human donor with acute or convalescent COVID-19. The donor label of this sample is uncertain. The J gene is TRBJ1-1, the V gene TRBV18; D gene uncertain. The CDR3 DNA is TGTGCCAGCTCACCAATGGCAAGTACTGAAGCTTTCTTT. Its protein is CASSPMASTEAFF. Combining the CDR3 with reference TRBV18 and TRBJ1-1 gives the whole variable domain NAGVMQNPRHLVRRRGQEARLRCSPMKGHSHVYWYRQLPEEGLKFMVYLQKENIIDESGMPKERFSAEFPKEGPSILRIQQVVRGDSAAYFCASSPMASTEAFFGQGTRLTVV.